The 13 T cell receptor beta chains below were found in one sample sequenced in a study of tumor-infiltrating lymphocytes in primary liver carcinoma. Starting material of 400 to 600 ng total RNA yielded TCR beta cDNA via a constant-region primer. Generation of the TCR beta libraries relied on three nested multiplex PCR rounds using slightly modified ARM-PCR. The study ran its first two PCR rounds for roughly 10 cycles each, using TRBV1-TRBV30 forward primers and a C-beta reverse primer. TCRdb used MiXCR to reprocess the multiplex PCR reads, holding one entry per CDR3 protein. The sample has 100,000 or so distinct CDR3 sequences, about two thirds seen once; the top ten hold 9.5% to 15%. Unsorted bulk tissue of roughly 20-31 mg yielded co-extracted RNA and DNA. The sample consisted of liver tumor tissue from sampling region 2. Sample subset: tumor region T2, inferior pole. Receptors originate from a woman aged 55-70 years with primary liver carcinoma and hepatitis B virus infection.

Details on this clonotype: The conserved phenylalanine or tryptophan normally closing the CDR3 is absent here, so this likely arose from a read error. The V and J genes are TRBV5-1 and TRBJ2-7; D gene ambiguous. This CDR3 has 14 residues. Germline V gives CDR1 SGHRS, CDR2 YFSETQ. The germline V and J ends were trimmed by 4 bases and 2 bases, with 13 bases remaining between them. This chain's CDR3 is CASSRVIEPYEQYL. In nucleotides, the CDR3 is TGCGCCAGCAGCCGGGTCATTGAACCCTACGAGCAGTACCTC.

This clonotype was seen once. This may come from a read error, since a much larger clone is one base off. In nucleotides, the CDR3 is TGTGCCAGCAGCCAATATCACGGGGAGCTGTTTTTT. As protein: CASSQYHGELFF. The rearrangement uses TRBV16 and TRBJ2-2; D not certain. The CDR3 loop spans 12 amino acids. The V gene's germline CDR1 is KGHSY and CDR2 FQNENV. V was pared by 1 base and J by 7 bases, with 4 bases between.

About this clonotype: Relative to the germline gene, one junction end is altered; a read error may explain this. The chain has TRBV6-5 and TRBJ2-1, with 7 bases matching TRBD2. Germline loops: CDR1 MNHEY, CDR2 SVGAGI. The CDR3 spans 16 residues. The CDR3 DNA reads TGTGCCAGCAGCGCGCGAGGGGCTAGCGGCTACAATGAGCAGTTATTC. Translated: CASSARGASGYNEQLF.

This clonotype is medium-sized within its sample. This sequence joins TRBV11-2 and TRBJ2-3, with D uncertain. There are 15 residues in the CDR3. The V gene lost 1 base and the J gene lost 2 bases, with 10 bases spanning the gap. Germline V gene data show CDR1 as SGHAT and CDR2 as FQNNGV. CDR3 in amino acids: CASSLGNLFTDTQYF. CDR3 coding DNA: TGTGCCAGCAGCTTAGGCAACTTATTCACAGATACGCAGTATTTT.

Turning to this clonotype: It may be a read error: a sequence one base away is much more abundant. V usage is TRBV6-5 and J usage is TRBJ1-2, with D possibly matching TRBD1 (6 bases). Trimming took off 6 bases at V and 4 bases at J, with 21 bases between the two ends. The length of the CDR3 is 16 residues. The germline V gene encodes CDR1 MNHEY and CDR2 SVGAGI. CDR3 bases: TGTGCCAGCAGGAGGGGAAGACGGGGGGCTCTCTATGGCTACACCTTC. Translated: CASRRGRRGALYGYTF.

As regards this clonotype: A junction boundary mismatches the germline segment, possibly from a read error. This rearrangement joins TRBV11-2 to TRBJ2-7; D unresolved. CDR1 SGHAT and CDR2 FQNNGV come from the germline V gene. This CDR3 spans 14 amino acids. CDR3 DNA: TGTGTCAGCAGCTTAGTCTTGAGGACCTACGAGCAGTACTTC. Translating it yields CVSSLVLRTYEQYF.

This clonotype appeared many times. The J gene is TRBJ1-5, the V gene TRBV28; 8 bases match TRBD1. With 5 bases clipped from V and 7 bases from J, the junction kept 7 bases outside the gene matches. The CDR3 runs 14 residues. Germline CDR1 MDHEN, CDR2 SYDVKM. The CDR3 sequence: CASSPRGLGQPQHF. For the CDR3, the DNA is TGTGCCAGCAGTCCCAGGGGGCTCGGACAGCCCCAGCATTTT.

J is TRBJ1-1 and V is TRBV6-5; D is uncertain. Germline CDR1 and CDR2: MNHEY and SVGAGI. V was pared by 4 bases and J by 6 bases, with 15 bases between. CDR3 length: 14 residues. In DNA, the CDR3 is TGTGCCAGCAGTTTATTAGCGCTTGGCTCTGAAGCTTTCTTT. Protein product: CASSLLALGSEAFF.

Worth noting for this clonotype: A read error may account for a junction end that differs from germline. The CDR3 coding sequence is TGTGCCGGCACCCCCTGGGGCGGGGACAATGATCAGATCTTC. It yields the protein CAGTPWGGDNDQIF. V usage is TRBV6-5 and J usage is TRBJ2-1; D tentatively reads TRBD1 or TRBD2 (6 bases each). CDR1 MNHEY and CDR2 SVGAGI come from the germline V gene. The CDR3 extends over 14 amino acids.

In the case of this clonotype: Its ends do not fully match the called genes, so a read error is possible. CDR3 bases: TGTGCCACCAGTGATCCTCGACAGGGCCAAGAGCCCCAGTACTTC. Its protein is CATSDPRQGQEPQYF. The rearrangement joins TRBV24-1 to TRBJ2-5; 7 nucleotides agree with TRBD1. Looked up from germline, CDR1 is KGHDR and CDR2 is SFDVKD. The CDR3 sequence is 15 residues long.

Note on this clonotype: Germline and junction disagree at one end, which may indicate a read error. The rearrangement joins TRBV29-1 to TRBJ1-1; D is unclear. CDR3 length: 10 amino acids. From germline, CDR1 is SQVTM and CDR2 ANQGSEA. The CDR3 protein is CSVVNAEAFF. The CDR3 nucleotides read TGCAGTGTAGTGAACGCTGAAGCTTTCTTT.

The chain joins TRBV6-6 to TRBJ2-1; 8 positions agree with TRBD2. The CDR3 is made up of 13 amino acids. Germline V lookup: CDR1 MNHNY, CDR2 SVGAGI (reference sequence). CDR3 sequence reads: CVTGTRGIGEQFF. In DNA, the CDR3 is TGTGTCACTGGGACTAGAGGGATAGGTGAGCAGTTCTTC.

In regard to this clonotype: Given the absence of the conserved phenylalanine or tryptophan at the CDR3 end, a read error is likely. The chain recombines TRBV11-2 with TRBJ2-1, with 7 bases lining up with TRBD1. CDR1 and CDR2 (germline): SGHAT, FQNNGV. The length of the CDR3 is 14 residues. The CDR3 DNA reads as TGTGCTAGCAGCCGACGAACAGGGGTCGATGAGCAGTTCTCC. It yields the protein CASSRRTGVDEQFS.